These 25 T cell receptor beta chains share one sample of origin, sequenced in a study of blood T cells in healthy people across ages. A sample-barcoded 5' primer and a J-beta primer mix were used in a second PCR of roughly 7 to 12 cycles. TCRdb itself ran the 5' RACE reads through MiXCR, one entry per CDR3 protein. The data contain over 500,000 distinct CDR3 sequences, roughly half of them seen just once; the ten biggest clones take up about 13%. Sequences were obtained from blood. These receptors came from a woman aged 80 or over in good health.

This clonotype was seen at least ten times. This chain joins TRBV11-3 and TRBJ2-1, with unresolved D. This CDR3 comprises 12 residues. Trimming pared 5 bases from V and 7 bases from J, leaving 9 bases between. Germline V gene lookup returns CDR1 SGHNT and CDR2 YENEEA. CDR3 residues: CASSPRENEQFF. As DNA, the CDR3 is TGTGCCAGCAGCCCGAGAGAGAATGAGCAGTTCTTC.

This chain joins TRBV20-1 and TRBJ1-2; D not certain. The CDR3 runs to 13 residues. Deletions cut 5 bases from V and 0 bases from J, with 10 bases between. Germline V gives CDR1 DFQATT, CDR2 SNEGSKA (reference sequence). The CDR3 bases are TGCAGTGCTCAGGCGGATCCTAACTATGGCTACACCTTC. Amino acids: CSAQADPNYGYTF.

This clonotype occurred many times. The V gene is TRBV12-3 or TRBV12-4, the J gene TRBJ2-1; 9 bases align to TRBD1. The CDR3 has 13 residues. V dropped 5 bases and J dropped 12; count of bases not matched to a gene: 8. CDR3 sequence: CASSPQGAKGQFF. The CDR3 DNA reads as TGTGCCAGCAGTCCACAGGGGGCGAAGGGGCAGTTCTTC.

This clonotype was recorded only once. This chain connects TRBV29-1 to TRBJ2-3; 11 positions agree with TRBD2. This CDR3 is built from 17 residues. Germline lookup yields CDR1 SQVTM and CDR2 ANQGSEA. V shed 3 bases and J 8 bases; nucleotides not matched to a gene: 16. CDR3 sequence: CSVDLTSSGRSVGTQYF. The CDR3 nucleotides are TGCAGCGTTGATTTAACCTCTAGCGGGAGGTCGGTTGGTACGCAGTATTTT.

The J gene is TRBJ2-1, the V gene TRBV30; a possible D gene is TRBD2 (6 bases). Trimming pared 3 bases from V and 10 bases from J, leaving 16 bases between. Germline V gene lookup returns CDR1 GTSNPN and CDR2 SVGIG (reference sequence). This CDR3 has 13 amino acids. Written as DNA, the CDR3 is TGTGCCTGGAGCCCAGGGAGGATTGCGGAGCAGTTCTTC. Its protein is CAWSPGRIAEQFF. Complete variable domain (other parts from reference TRBV30 and TRBJ2-1): SQTIHQWPATLVQPVGSPLSLECTVEGTSNPNLYWYRQAAGRGLQLLFYSVGIGQISSEVPQNLSASRPQDRQFILSSKKLLLSDSGFYLCAWSPGRIAEQFFGPGTRLTVL.

This clonotype turned up a few times. The chain joins TRBV29-1 to TRBJ2-7; 8 bases fit TRBD1. The CDR3 sequence is 15 residues long. Germline-derived CDR1 and CDR2 are SQVTM and ANQGSEA. V shed 8 bases and J 7 bases; nucleotides not matched to a gene: 19. CDR3 sequence: CSPLLQGARFSEQYF. The CDR3 nucleotides read TGCAGCCCCCTTCTGCAGGGGGCTCGCTTTAGTGAGCAGTACTTC.

The J gene is TRBJ2-7, the V gene TRBV20-1; TRBD2 matches 7 bases. The CDR3 loop spans 13 amino acids. J gave up 0 bases and V 5 bases, and 4 bases lay outside the gene matches. The germline CDR1 and CDR2 sequences are DFQATT and SNEGSKA (reference sequence). In DNA, the CDR3 is TGCAGTGCTGCTAGCGGTATCTCCTACGAGCAGTACTTC. This translates into CSAASGISYEQYF.

The gene calls are TRBV25-1 and TRBJ2-5, with D perhaps being TRBD1 or TRBD2 (5 bases each). This CDR3 has 15 amino acids. Trimming took off 7 bases at V and 11 bases at J, with 26 bases between the two ends. Germline assignment: CDR1 MGHDK and CDR2 SYGVNS. In nucleotides, the CDR3 is TGTGCCAGCACCCCTCCTGGGACCAGCTACAATGAGCAGTACTTC. It is translated as CASTPPGTSYNEQYF. Based on the CDR3 plus reference TRBV25-1 and TRBJ2-5, the full variable domain is EADIYQTPRYLVIGTGKKITLECSQTMGHDKMYWYQQDPGMELHLIHYSYGVNSTEKGDLSSESTVSRIRTEHFPLTLESARPSHTSQYLCASTPPGTSYNEQYFGPGTRLLVL.

As to this clonotype: This may arise from a read error, as a much more abundant clone is one base away. The CDR3 sequence is CSVERRQGGTQYF. As DNA, the CDR3 is TGCAGCGTTGAAAGGCGGCAGGGTGGGACCCAGTACTTC. V is TRBV29-1 and J is TRBJ2-5, with D perhaps TRBD1 (5 bases). Germline V gene data show CDR1 as SQVTM and CDR2 as ANQGSEA. The V gene lost 2 bases and the J gene lost 7 bases, with 14 bases spanning the gap. This CDR3 contains 13 residues.

A word on this clonotype: Relative to the germline gene, one junction end is altered; a read error may explain this. The J gene is TRBJ2-7, the V gene TRBV6-5; TRBD2 agrees at 7 bases. The CDR3 runs 14 residues. Germline lookup yields CDR1 MNHEY and CDR2 SVGAGI. CDR3 in amino acids: CASSYREGSYERYF. CDR3 nucleotide sequence: TGTGCCAGCAGTTACAGGGAGGGCTCCTACGAGCGGTACTTC.

This clonotype was counted between two and nine times. Its ends do not fully match the called genes, so a read error is possible. This rearrangement joins TRBV27 to TRBJ1-5; unclear D gene. The CDR3 spans 9 residues. Germline loops: CDR1 MNHEY, CDR2 SMNVEV (reference sequence). CDR3 sequence reads: CAPHQPQHF. The CDR3 coding sequence is TGCGCCCCGCATCAGCCCCAGCATTTT.

V is TRBV12-5 and J is TRBJ2-1; D is undetermined. Germline V gene data show CDR1 as LGHNT and CDR2 as FRNRAP. Trimming took 5 bases from V and 7 from J, leaving 18 bases between them. The CDR3 runs to 15 residues. The CDR3 spells CASGTWSILGNEQFF. The CDR3 DNA follows: TGTGCTAGTGGTACCTGGTCAATCCTGGGGAATGAGCAGTTCTTC. Complete variable domain (other parts from reference TRBV12-5 and TRBJ2-1): DARVTQTPRHKVTEMGQEVTMRCQPILGHNTVFWYRQTMMQGLELLAYFRNRAPLDDSGMPKDRFSAEMPDATLATLKIQPSEPRDSAVYFCASGTWSILGNEQFFGPGTRLTVL.

This clonotype was observed at least ten times. This sequence joins TRBV7-2 and TRBJ2-1; D may be TRBD2 (5 bases). This CDR3 is 14 amino acids long. Trimming shortened V by 0 bases and J by 4 bases, and 7 bases separated the two germline ends. Germline CDR1 SGHTA, CDR2 FQGNSA. CDR3 nucleotides: TGTGCCAGCAGCTTAGCTAGCGTATACAATGAGCAGTTCTTC. Its translation: CASSLASVYNEQFF.

Remarks on this clonotype: A single base separates this from a much larger clone, so it may be a read error. The chain uses TRBV25-1 and TRBJ2-7; D uncertain. The end of the DNA is better explained by TRBJ2-5, so the J call may be wrong. The CDR3 covers 14 residues. The V gene's germline CDR1 is MGHDK and CDR2 SYGVNS. The CDR3 loop reads CAGSRTYIRETQYF. In DNA, the CDR3 is TGTGCCGGCAGCCGAACCTACATCCGGGAGACCCAGTACTTC.

The V gene is TRBV6-6, the J gene TRBJ2-5; 7 bases match TRBD2. The DNA end lines up better with TRBJ2-7; the J call may be wrong. There are 17 residues in the CDR3. Germline-derived CDR1 and CDR2 are MNHNY and SVGAGI (reference sequence). CDR3 nucleotide sequence: TGTGCCAGCAGTTACTTGTTAGGAGCGGGAAGGTTCTACGAGCAGTACTTC. This translates into CASSYLLGAGRFYEQYF.

About this clonotype: A single base separates this from a much larger clone, so it may be a read error. The rearrangement joins TRBV5-1 to TRBJ2-6, with 9 bases matching TRBD1. J was trimmed by 4 bases and V by 7 bases; bases with no gene match: 18. Germline lookup yields CDR1 SGHRS and CDR2 YFSETQ. The CDR3 is 19 amino acids. CDR3 coding DNA: TGCGCCAGCGGCCTGCGTGGACAGGGGACTATATCAGGGGCCAACGTCCTGACTTTC. It yields the protein CASGLRGQGTISGANVLTF.

The J gene is TRBJ1-4, the V gene TRBV28, with no clear D. Germline V gene lookup returns CDR1 MDHEN and CDR2 SYDVKM. Between the trimmed V and J ends, which lost 5 bases and 4 bases, there was a span of 20 bases. The CDR3 extends over 17 amino acids. CDR3 region: CASSPRPNWSNNEKLFF. CDR3 in DNA: TGTGCCAGCAGTCCTCGACCTAATTGGTCGAATAATGAAAAACTGTTTTTT.

This clonotype turned up a few times. The chain employs TRBV20-1 and TRBJ1-5; TRBD1 is a possible D gene (6 bases). Germline CDR1 DFQATT, CDR2 SNEGSKA (reference sequence). The CDR3 contains 15 residues. V was trimmed by 2 bases and J by 0 bases, leaving 11 bases between them. CDR3 bases: TGCAGTGCTAGAAGGGGGGGGTATAGCAATCAGCCCCAGCATTTT. Encoded protein: CSARRGGYSNQPQHF.

Many counts were recorded for this clonotype. This chain uses TRBV27 with TRBJ2-3; D gene ambiguous. This CDR3 region has 13 residues. Trimming cost V 4 bases and J 4 bases, with 9 bases left between them. CDR1 and CDR2 (germline): MNHEY, SMNVEV (reference sequence). The chain's CDR3 is CASSWQASDTQYF. The CDR3 DNA follows: TGTGCCAGCAGTTGGCAGGCCTCAGATACGCAGTATTTT.

This clonotype was counted many times. This chain uses TRBV12-3 or TRBV12-4 with TRBJ2-1, with 7 bases aligning to TRBD2. V lost 5 bases, J lost 3 bases, and 7 bases stayed unmatched. The CDR3 spans 15 residues. Here the CDR3 DNA reads TGTGCCAGCAGTCCCGTCAGCGGGATCTACAATGAGCAGTTCTTC. The encoded protein is CASSPVSGIYNEQFF.

The gene calls are TRBV20-1 and TRBJ2-3, with 8 nucleotides matching TRBD2. CDR1 is DFQATT and CDR2 is SNEGSKA in the germline V gene (reference sequence). The CDR3 extends over 14 amino acids. In DNA, the CDR3 is TGCATAGCGGAAGCCGGGGGGGTAGCAGATACGCAGTATTTT. The encoded protein is CIAEAGGVADTQYF.

With respect to this clonotype: Possible read error: a much larger clone is one base away. This rearrangement joins TRBV2 to TRBJ2-1; possibly TRBD1 for D (6 bases). The germline CDR1 and CDR2 sequences are SNHLY and FYNNEI. The CDR3 covers 16 residues. The DNA of the CDR3 is TGTGCCAGCACCGACGGCGAACAGGGCCCCTACAATGAGCAGATCTTC. Amino acids: CASTDGEQGPYNEQIF.

This clonotype was recorded many times. This sequence joins TRBV12-3 or TRBV12-4 and TRBJ1-1, with D possibly being TRBD1 (6 bases). Trimming shortened V by 5 bases and J by 7 bases, and 14 bases separated the two germline ends. The CDR3 runs to 13 residues. The CDR3 sequence is CASSKGEEDEAFF. The CDR3 nucleotides read TGTGCCAGCAGTAAGGGGGAAGAGGATGAAGCTTTCTTT.

This clonotype was recorded once. The V and J genes are TRBV27 and TRBJ1-1; no definite D call. V was trimmed by 2 bases and J by 4 bases, leaving 8 bases between them. The CDR3 length is 13 residues. Germline V CDR1 and CDR2: MNHEY, SMNVEV (reference sequence). Here the CDR3 reads CASSLSWGTEAFF. For the CDR3, the DNA is TGTGCCAGCAGTTTAAGTTGGGGCACTGAAGCTTTCTTT.

The rearrangement uses TRBV4-3 and TRBJ2-3; the match to TRBD2 covers 9 bases. This CDR3 is 16 amino acids long. Germline V gene data show CDR1 as LGHNA and CDR2 as YSLEER. V shed 2 bases, J shed 1 base, and the junction held 4 bases outside the gene matches. The CDR3 region is CASSQNSGGRTDTQYF. Here the CDR3 DNA reads TGCGCCAGCAGCCAAAACAGCGGGGGGCGCACAGATACGCAGTATTTT.